This T cell receptor (beta chain) comes out of a study of CD8+ T cells in alopecia areata. Extracted RNA was reverse transcribed into cDNA, the sequencing template. This table comes from immunoSEQ multiplex PCR, and its TCRdb copy is limited to in-frame clones, with some not included. In the table there are more than 95,000 clones, about 40% of which are singletons. Study conclusions and caveats: More clonal than normal scalp was lesional scalp, particularly alopecia totalis/universalis.

Notes on this clone: Its specificity is unknown.

The sequenced sample consisted of CD4+ T cells sorted from blood. This clonotype was obtained from a human donor with alopecia areata.

Here the CDR3 reads CASSLWTRPKFF. In DNA, the CDR3 is TGTGCCAGCAGCTTGTGGACTAGGCCCAAGTTCTTC. The chain joins TRBV7-9 to TRBJ2-1, with TRBD2 matching 7 bases. The germline V gene encodes CDR1 SEHNR and CDR2 FQNEAQ (reference sequence). The CDR3 sequence is 12 residues long. Trimming at V came to 3 bases and at J to 14 bases, leaving 7 bases not matched to a gene. Drawing the rest from reference TRBV7-9 and TRBJ2-1, the complete variable domain is DTGVSQNPRHKITKRGQNVTFRCDPISEHNRLYWYRQTLGQGPEFLTYFQNEAQLEKSRLLSDRFSAERPKGSFSTLEIQRTEQGDSAMYLCASSLWTRPKFFGPGTRLTVL.